This T cell receptor (beta chain) was found in a study of chemoradiotherapy in HPV16-positive cancers. Whole-study context: Functional T-cell assays on a couple of HPV16-positive patients' cells defined candidate HPV-specific clones and common TCR motifs. Study-wide findings and caveats: Non-HPV-specific T cells did not expand in tumors during treatment, whereas candidate HPV-specific clones and E7-related motifs did.

Only one count was recorded for this clone. Its cognate antigen is unknown. The trim removed 0 bases at V and 6 bases at J, leaving 6 bases unmatched. This CDR3 has 15 amino acids. Germline V gene data show CDR1 as SGHKS and CDR2 as YYEKEE (reference sequence). Sequencing used immunoSEQ multiplex PCR; TCRdb keeps in-frame clones, though not all of them. The sample has fewer than 30,000 clones; 91% are singletons. The sample was blood, taken from a patient who underwent chemoradiotherapy. This chain links TRBV5-5 with TRBJ2-1; 7 nucleotides line up with TRBD2. This sequence originates from a human donor with HPV-associated anogenital cancer. CDR3 amino acids: CASSLGWEGLNEQFF. As DNA, the CDR3 is TGTGCCAGCAGCTTGGGGTGGGAGGGCCTCAATGAGCAGTTCTTC.